The TCR beta chain described here comes from a study of response to subunit inactivated influenza vaccine. Study findings and constraints: Few additional T cells are recruited per seasonal influenza vaccination, authors suggested.

TCRdb fed the RT-PCR reads into MiXCR, producing one record per CDR3 protein. This table has around 520,000 distinct CDR3 sequences, about 11% appearing once. A remark on this clonotype: Its target is not known.

The sample was PBMCs from blood, taken on the day of vaccination. This TCR derives from a man aged 50 to 60 who received an inactivated influenza vaccine.

The DNA for the CDR3 is TGCAGTGCTAGAGTGTCGGGACAGGGAGAGAGGTGGAAACTGTTTTTT. It yields the protein CSARVSGQGERWKLFF. This chain joins TRBV20-1 and TRBJ1-4, with TRBD1 identical over 9 bases. The CDR3 is 16 residues long. The V segment lost 1 base and the J segment 11 bases; nucleotides outside the gene matches: 14. Per the germline V gene, CDR1 is DFQATT and CDR2 is SNEGSKA (reference sequence).